This T cell receptor beta chain was documented in a study of shared clonotypes between healthy human individuals. Study background: Researchers drew samples from two women and three men aged 18 to 49. Study-wide points: A generally larger estimated richness was seen in naive subsets than in memory subsets.

This clone was recorded only once. Its antigen is unidentified. Trimming took off 4 bases at V and 6 bases at J, with 11 bases between the two ends. Germline V gene data show CDR1 as GTSNPN and CDR2 as SVGIG (reference sequence). This CDR3 comprises 12 residues. Sequenced by immunoSEQ multiplex PCR; TCRdb stores in-frame clones only, minus some. The table lists hundreds of thousands of clones, 74% of them singletons. Sequencing was performed on memory CD4+ T cells sorted from blood. Indicated subset: CD45RA-negative fraction. The chain couples TRBV30 to TRBJ2-3, with TRBD1 as a possible D gene (5 bases). The TCR sequence derives from a woman in her thirties in good health. The CDR3 DNA is TGTGCCTGGAATCCACAGGTGGATACGCAGTATTTT. Residues: CAWNPQVDTQYF.